This record concerns one TCR beta chain sequence. The antigen is unknown. Separate cDNA molecules each had unique molecular identifiers attached to them. One entry per CDR3 protein results from TCRdb running MiXCR on the 5' RACE reads. Of some 35,000 distinct CDR3 sequences detected, 3% to 4% appear once; the ten largest clones hold more than 8%. The CDR3 has 15 residues. V was trimmed by 0 bases and J by 0 bases, leaving 9 bases between them. Per the germline V gene, CDR1 is SGHAT and CDR2 is FQDESV (reference sequence). These data originate in a study of early T cells in non-severe SARS-CoV-2 infection. Whole-study results and caveats: VDJdb-based matching was biased toward anti-spike CD8 responses and missed private and CD4 specificities.

The specimen was whole blood. The chain links TRBV11-1 to TRBJ2-7; possibly TRBD2 for D (5 bases). The TCR was taken from an adult who was a healthcare worker with PCR-confirmed SARS-CoV-2 infection or an uninfected control (not recorded which). CDR3 bases: TGTGCCAGCAGCTTAGCAGCGGAGAGCTCCTACGAGCAGTACGTC. The encoded protein is CASSLAAESSYEQYV.